This T cell receptor beta chain derives from a study of human T cells and chemical hapten exposure. Time point indicated: patch test 1, 2 weeks after DPC sensitization. As to treatment: therapeutic diphenylcyclopropenone sensitization with weekly scalp DPC. TCRdb called the RACE reads again in MiXCR, with one record for every CDR3 protein. The table includes 80,000 to 100,000 distinct CDR3 sequences, around 12% detected once. CDR1 is SNHLY and CDR2 is FYNNEI in the germline V gene. V lost 8 bases and J lost 5, with 13 bases in between. The CDR3 is 13 residues long. The source was whole blood, collected in connection with sensitization to the hapten diphenylcyclopropenone (DPC). The V call is TRBV2, the J call TRBJ2-1; weak D call: TRBD2 (6 bases). This TCR came from a woman in her 40s with alopecia areata. Some clones in this sample may be carry-over from other donors' samples. CDR3 protein: CASRRDFDNEQFF. The CDR3 bases are TGTGCCAGCCGAAGGGACTTCGACAATGAGCAGTTCTTC.